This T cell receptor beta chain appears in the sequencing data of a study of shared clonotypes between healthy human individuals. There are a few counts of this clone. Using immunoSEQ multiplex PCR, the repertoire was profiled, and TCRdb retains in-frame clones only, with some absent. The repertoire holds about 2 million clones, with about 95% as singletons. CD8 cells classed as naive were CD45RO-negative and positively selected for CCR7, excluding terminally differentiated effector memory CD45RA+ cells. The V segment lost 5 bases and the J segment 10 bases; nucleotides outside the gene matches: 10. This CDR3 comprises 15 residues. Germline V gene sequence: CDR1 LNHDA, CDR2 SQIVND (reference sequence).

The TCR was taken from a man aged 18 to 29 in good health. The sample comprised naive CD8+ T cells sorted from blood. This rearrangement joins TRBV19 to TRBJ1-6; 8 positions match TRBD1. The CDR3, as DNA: TGTGCCAGTAGTGCATCAGGGGGCGCGGGGTCACCCCTCCACTTT. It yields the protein CASSASGGAGSPLHF.